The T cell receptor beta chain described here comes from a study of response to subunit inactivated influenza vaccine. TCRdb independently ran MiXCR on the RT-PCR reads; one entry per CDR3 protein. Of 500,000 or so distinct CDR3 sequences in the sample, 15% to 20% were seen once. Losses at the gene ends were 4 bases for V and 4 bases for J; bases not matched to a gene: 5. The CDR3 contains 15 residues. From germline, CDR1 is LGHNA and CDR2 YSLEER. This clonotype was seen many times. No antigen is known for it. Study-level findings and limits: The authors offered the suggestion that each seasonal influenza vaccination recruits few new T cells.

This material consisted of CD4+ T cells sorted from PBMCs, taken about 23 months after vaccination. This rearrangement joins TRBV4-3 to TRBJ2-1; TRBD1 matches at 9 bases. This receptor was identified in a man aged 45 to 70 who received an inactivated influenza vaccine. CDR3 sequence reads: CASSPAGQGYNEQFF. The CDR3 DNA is TGCGCCAGCAGCCCGGCGGGACAGGGTTACAATGAGCAGTTCTTC.